These 13 T cell receptor beta chains came from one sample sequenced in a study of a mutant IDH1 vaccine in newly diagnosed glioma. Stated time point: week 23, last vaccination. In every dose of vaccine, 300 ug of mutant IDH1 20-mer peptide was given alongside topical imiquimod. Antigens for these TCRs are unknown. The data were produced by immunoSEQ multiplex PCR, yet TCRdb's version contains in-frame clones alone and is incomplete. The sample includes tens of thousands of clones, about four fifths of them seen just once. Here the sequenced sample was PBMCs, taken from a glioma patient whose treatment included an IDH1 peptide vaccine. These receptors were taken from a man aged 35-49 years with glioma.

J is TRBJ2-5 and V is TRBV19; D assignment may be TRBD1 or TRBD2 (5 bases each). Germline CDR1 is LNHDA and CDR2 is SQIVND (reference sequence). The CDR3 runs to 15 residues. The germline V and J ends were trimmed by 5 bases and 2 bases, with 15 bases remaining between them. Here the CDR3 DNA reads TGTGCCAGTAGTTTGGGGACGGCGCCTCAAGAGACCCAGTACTTC. Residues: CASSLGTAPQETQYF. Using reference TRBV19 and TRBJ2-5 for the parts outside the CDR3, the full variable domain is DGGITQSPKYLFRKEGQNVTLSCEQNLNHDAMYWYRQDPGQGLRLIYYSQIVNDFQKGDIAEGYSVSREKKESFPLTVTSAQKNPTAFYLCASSLGTAPQETQYFGPGTRLLVL.

The V gene is TRBV29-1, the J gene TRBJ1-1; possibly TRBD1 for D (6 bases). The CDR3 has 14 amino acids. V lost 2 bases to trimming and J lost 5 bases, with 15 bases between them. Per the germline V gene, CDR1 is SQVTM and CDR2 is ANQGSEA. The CDR3 DNA follows: TGCAGCGTTGAATTCGACAGGACCTGGACTGAAGCTTTCTTT. Translation gives CSVEFDRTWTEAFF. Full variable domain (missing parts from reference TRBV29-1 and TRBJ1-1): SAVISQKPSRDICQRGTSLTIQCQVDSQVTMMFWYRQQPGQSLTLIATANQGSEATYESGFVIDKFPISRPNLTFSTLTVSNMSPEDSSIYLCSVEFDRTWTEAFFGQGTRLTVV.

This rearrangement joins TRBV29-1 to TRBJ1-1, with D unresolved. V was trimmed by 4 bases and J by 0 bases, leaving 15 bases between them. Germline CDR1 reads SQVTM; CDR2 reads ANQGSEA. This CDR3 spans 15 amino acids. CDR3 protein: CSVVLWGYMNTEAFF. CDR3 coding DNA: TGCAGCGTTGTACTCTGGGGATACATGAACACTGAAGCTTTCTTT.

The gene calls are TRBV10-1 and TRBJ1-2; D might be TRBD1 (6 bases). V was cut by 3 bases and J by 2 bases, with 13 bases left in between. Per germline, CDR1 WNHNN and CDR2 SYGVQD (reference sequence). CDR3 length: 15 residues. The CDR3 DNA follows: TGCGCCAGCAGTGACTCCGGGACACCGAACTATGGCTACACCTTC. Translated, it gives CASSDSGTPNYGYTF.

This sequence joins TRBV7-8 and TRBJ2-5; TRBD1 agrees at 11 bases. V lost 1 base and J lost 5; bases outside the gene matches: 6. Germline loops: CDR1 SGHVS, CDR2 FQNEAQ. The CDR3 has 16 amino acids. The CDR3 region has the DNA TGTGCCAGCAGCTTAGGCCTCCGGGACAGGGGGGAGACCCAGTACTTC. Residues: CASSLGLRDRGETQYF.

The rearrangement joins TRBV10-3 to TRBJ2-7, with TRBD2 matching 9 bases. Germline assignment: CDR1 ENHRY and CDR2 SYGVKD. The CDR3 length is 14 residues. V lost 5 bases and J lost 0; bases outside the gene matches: 2. The CDR3 coding sequence is TGTGCCATCAGTATTAGCGGGAGCTCCTACGAGCAGTACTTC. This translates into CAISISGSSYEQYF.

V gene TRBV30 combines with J gene TRBJ1-3; D remains ambiguous. The germline gives CDR1 GTSNPN, CDR2 SVGIG (reference sequence). The CDR3 is 13 residues long. V shed 3 bases and J shed 4 bases, with 10 bases lying between them. CDR3 in DNA: TGTGCCTGGAGCAAGGACCTGGGAAACACCATATATTTT. Its protein is CAWSKDLGNTIYF. The entire variable domain, with the rest obtained from reference TRBV30 and TRBJ1-3, is as follows: SQTIHQWPATLVQPVGSPLSLECTVEGTSNPNLYWYRQAAGRGLQLLFYSVGIGQISSEVPQNLSASRPQDRQFILSSKKLLLSDSGFYLCAWSKDLGNTIYFGEGSWLTVV.

In its sample, this clone was seen a few times. The CDR3 nucleotides are TGTGCCTGGAGTGTACTGGGGGCGTATAATTCACCCCTCCACTTT. Translating gives CAWSVLGAYNSPLHF. The rearrangement links TRBV30 to TRBJ1-6; D possibly corresponds to TRBD1 (6 bases). Per germline, CDR1 GTSNPN and CDR2 SVGIG (reference sequence). The V end lost 0 bases, the J end lost 4 bases, and 10 bases lay between the germline ends. This CDR3 has 15 residues. Variable domain in full (rest from reference TRBV30 and TRBJ1-6): SQTIHQWPATLVQPVGSPLSLECTVEGTSNPNLYWYRQAAGRGLQLLFYSVGIGQISSEVPQNLSASRPQDRQFILSSKKLLLSDSGFYLCAWSVLGAYNSPLHFGNGTRLTVT.

The gene calls are TRBV29-1 and TRBJ2-5; TRBD2 agrees at 12 bases. CDR1 is SQVTM, CDR2 ANQGSEA, per germline. J was trimmed by 3 bases and V by 7 bases; bases with no gene match: 6. The CDR3 contains 14 residues. The CDR3: CSAARLAGEETQYF. The CDR3 nucleotides are TGCAGCGCCGCGAGACTAGCGGGGGAAGAGACCCAGTACTTC.

The chain couples TRBV10-3 to TRBJ1-2; 9 bases agree with TRBD1. CDR1 and CDR2 (germline): ENHRY, SYGVKD. This CDR3 comprises 16 residues. V lost 10 bases and J lost 1; bases outside the gene matches: 13. The CDR3 sequence: CATRQGVGDYNYGYTF. The CDR3 nucleotides are TGTGCCACCAGACAGGGGGTGGGGGATTATAACTATGGCTACACCTTC.

This chain joins TRBV6-5 and TRBJ1-3; D uncertain. This CDR3 is 15 amino acids long. V shed 2 bases and J shed 2 bases, with 10 bases lying between them. Per germline, CDR1 MNHEY and CDR2 SVGAGI. CDR3: CASSYVDRPGNTIYF. The DNA of the CDR3 is TGTGCCAGCAGTTACGTCGACCGTCCTGGAAACACCATATATTTT.

V usage is TRBV6-6 and J usage is TRBJ2-5, with 8 bases aligning to TRBD2. The CDR3 spans 15 residues. Germline V gene lookup returns CDR1 MNHNY and CDR2 SVGAGI (reference sequence). Unmatched junction bases numbered 5, after V lost 5 bases and J lost 0 bases. CDR3 nucleotide sequence: TGTGCCAGCAGTGCCGGGGGGGCCCACCAAGAGACCCAGTACTTC. Translation gives CASSAGGAHQETQYF.

This chain joins TRBV15 and TRBJ1-5, with 8 nucleotides matching TRBD1. V trimming: 4 bases; J trimming: 4 bases; junction bases outside the gene matches: 6. Germline-derived CDR1 and CDR2 are LNHNV and YYDKDF (reference sequence). This CDR3 is 15 amino acids long. As DNA, the CDR3 is TGTGCCACCAGCACCACGGACAGGGCGAATCAGCCCCAGCATTTT. It codes for CATSTTDRANQPQHF.